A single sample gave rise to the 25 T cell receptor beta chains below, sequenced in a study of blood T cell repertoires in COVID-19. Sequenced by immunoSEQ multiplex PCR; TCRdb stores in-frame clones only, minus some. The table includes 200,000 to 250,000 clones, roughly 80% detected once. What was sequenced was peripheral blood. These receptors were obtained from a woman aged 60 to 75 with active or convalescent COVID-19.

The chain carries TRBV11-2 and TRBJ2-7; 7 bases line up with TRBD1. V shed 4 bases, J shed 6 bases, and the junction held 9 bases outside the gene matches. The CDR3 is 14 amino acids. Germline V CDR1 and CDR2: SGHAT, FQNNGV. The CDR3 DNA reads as TGTGCCAGCAGCTCCGGGACAGTGAGATTCGAGCAGTACTTC. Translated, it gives CASSSGTVRFEQYF.

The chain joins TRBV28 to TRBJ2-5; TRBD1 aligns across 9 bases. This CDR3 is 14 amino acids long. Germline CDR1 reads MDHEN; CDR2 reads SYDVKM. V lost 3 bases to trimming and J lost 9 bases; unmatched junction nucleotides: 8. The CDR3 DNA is TGTGCCAGCAGTTTCTCCGGACAGGGGAAGGCCCAGTACTTC. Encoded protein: CASSFSGQGKAQYF. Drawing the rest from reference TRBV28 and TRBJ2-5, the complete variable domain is DVKVTQSSRYLVKRTGEKVFLECVQDMDHENMFWYRQDPGLGLRLIYFSYDVKMKEKGDIPEGYSVSREKKERFSLILESASTNQTSMYLCASSFSGQGKAQYFGPGTRLLVL.

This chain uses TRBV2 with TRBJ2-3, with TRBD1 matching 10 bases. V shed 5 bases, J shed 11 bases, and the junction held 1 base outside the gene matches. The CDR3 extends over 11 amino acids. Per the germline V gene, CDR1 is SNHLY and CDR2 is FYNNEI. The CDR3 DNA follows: TGTGCCAGCAGTTGGGACAGGGGGCAGTATTTT. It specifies CASSWDRGQYF.

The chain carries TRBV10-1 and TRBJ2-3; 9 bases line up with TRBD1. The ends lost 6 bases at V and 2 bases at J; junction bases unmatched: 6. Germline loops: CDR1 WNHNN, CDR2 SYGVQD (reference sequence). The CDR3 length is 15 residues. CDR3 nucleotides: TGCGCCAGCAGAAAGGGGACAGGGCACACAGATACGCAGTATTTT. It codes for CASRKGTGHTDTQYF.

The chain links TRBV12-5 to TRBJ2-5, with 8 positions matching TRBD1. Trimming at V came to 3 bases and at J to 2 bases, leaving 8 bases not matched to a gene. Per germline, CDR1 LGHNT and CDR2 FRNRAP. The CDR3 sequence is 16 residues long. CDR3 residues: CASGFGQGTSQETQYF. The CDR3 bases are TGTGCTAGTGGTTTCGGACAGGGTACTTCGCAAGAGACCCAGTACTTC. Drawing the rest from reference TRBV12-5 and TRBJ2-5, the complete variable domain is DARVTQTPRHKVTEMGQEVTMRCQPILGHNTVFWYRQTMMQGLELLAYFRNRAPLDDSGMPKDRFSAEMPDATLATLKIQPSEPRDSAVYFCASGFGQGTSQETQYFGPGTRLLVL.

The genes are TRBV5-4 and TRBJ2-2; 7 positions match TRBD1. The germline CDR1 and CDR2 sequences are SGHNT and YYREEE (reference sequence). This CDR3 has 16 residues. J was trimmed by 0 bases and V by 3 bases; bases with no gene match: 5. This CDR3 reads CASSYYRGANTGELFF. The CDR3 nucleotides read TGTGCCAGCAGCTACTACAGGGGTGCGAACACCGGGGAGCTGTTTTTT. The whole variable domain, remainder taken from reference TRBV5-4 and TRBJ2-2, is ETGVTQSPTHLIKTRGQQVTLRCSSQSGHNTVSWYQQALGQGPQFIFQYYREEENGRGNFPPRFSGLQFPNYSSELNVNALELDDSALYLCASSYYRGANTGELFFGEGSRLTVL.

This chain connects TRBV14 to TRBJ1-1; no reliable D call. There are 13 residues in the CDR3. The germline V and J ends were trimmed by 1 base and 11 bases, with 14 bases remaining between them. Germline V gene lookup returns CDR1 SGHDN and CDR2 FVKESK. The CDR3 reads CASSQGLAVRAFF. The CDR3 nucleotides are TGTGCCAGCAGCCAAGGCTTGGCGGTACGGGCTTTCTTT.

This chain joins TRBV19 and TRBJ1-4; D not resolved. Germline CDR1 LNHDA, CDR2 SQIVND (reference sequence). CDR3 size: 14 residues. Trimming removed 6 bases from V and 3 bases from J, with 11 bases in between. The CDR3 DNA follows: TGTGCCAGTAGGTCTTCAGTGGCTAATGAAAAACTGTTTTTT. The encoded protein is CASRSSVANEKLFF.

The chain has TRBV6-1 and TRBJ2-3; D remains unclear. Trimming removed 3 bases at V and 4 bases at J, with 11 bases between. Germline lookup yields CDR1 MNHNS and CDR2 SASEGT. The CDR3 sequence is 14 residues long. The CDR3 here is CASSEGHAPDTQYF. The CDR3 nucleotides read TGTGCCAGCAGTGAGGGCCACGCCCCAGATACGCAGTATTTT.

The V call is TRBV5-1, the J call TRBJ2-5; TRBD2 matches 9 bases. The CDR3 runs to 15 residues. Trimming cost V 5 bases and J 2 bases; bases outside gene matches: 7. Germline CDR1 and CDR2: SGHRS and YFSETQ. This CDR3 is CASSVIAGVQETQYF. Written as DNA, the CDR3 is TGCGCCAGCAGTGTGATAGCGGGGGTTCAAGAGACCCAGTACTTC.

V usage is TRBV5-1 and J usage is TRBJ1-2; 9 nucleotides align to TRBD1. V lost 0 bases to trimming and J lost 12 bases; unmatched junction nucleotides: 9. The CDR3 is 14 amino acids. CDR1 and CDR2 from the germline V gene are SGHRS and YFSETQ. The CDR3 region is CASSLVATGGINTF. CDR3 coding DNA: TGCGCCAGCAGCTTGGTAGCTACAGGGGGCATAAACACCTTC.

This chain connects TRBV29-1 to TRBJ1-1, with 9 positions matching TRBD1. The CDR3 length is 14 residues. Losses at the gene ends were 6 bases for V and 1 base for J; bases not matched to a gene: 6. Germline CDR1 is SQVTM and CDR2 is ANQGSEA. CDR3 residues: CSVRGTGTNTEAFF. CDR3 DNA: TGCAGCGTCCGAGGGACAGGGACGAACACTGAAGCTTTCTTT.

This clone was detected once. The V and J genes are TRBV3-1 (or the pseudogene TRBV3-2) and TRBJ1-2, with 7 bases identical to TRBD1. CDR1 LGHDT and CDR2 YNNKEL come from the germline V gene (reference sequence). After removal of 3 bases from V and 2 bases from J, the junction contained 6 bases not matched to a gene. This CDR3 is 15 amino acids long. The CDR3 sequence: CASSHLGTVNYGYTF. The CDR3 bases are TGTGCCAGCAGCCATCTGGGGACAGTGAACTATGGCTACACCTTC.

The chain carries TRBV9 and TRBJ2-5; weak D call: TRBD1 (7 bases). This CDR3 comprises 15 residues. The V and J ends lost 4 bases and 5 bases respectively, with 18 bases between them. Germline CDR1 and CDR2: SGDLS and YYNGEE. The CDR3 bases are TGTGCCAGCAGCTTTGGAGGGGGCCGTGGGGAGACCCAGTACTTC. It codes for CASSFGGGRGETQYF.

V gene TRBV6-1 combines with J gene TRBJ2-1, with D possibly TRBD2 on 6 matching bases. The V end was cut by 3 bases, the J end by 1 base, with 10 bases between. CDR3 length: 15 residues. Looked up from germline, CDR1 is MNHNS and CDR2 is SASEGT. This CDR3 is CASSEAGWSYNEQFF. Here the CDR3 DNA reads TGTGCCAGCAGTGAGGCGGGGTGGTCCTACAATGAGCAGTTCTTC.

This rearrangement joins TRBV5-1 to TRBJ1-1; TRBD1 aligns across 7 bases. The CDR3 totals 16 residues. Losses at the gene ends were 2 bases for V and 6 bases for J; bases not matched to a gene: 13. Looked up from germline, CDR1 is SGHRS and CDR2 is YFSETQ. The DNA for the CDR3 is TGCGCCAGCAGCTTCACCAACTTGGACAGGCGCGCTGAAGCTTTCTTT. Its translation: CASSFTNLDRRAEAFF.

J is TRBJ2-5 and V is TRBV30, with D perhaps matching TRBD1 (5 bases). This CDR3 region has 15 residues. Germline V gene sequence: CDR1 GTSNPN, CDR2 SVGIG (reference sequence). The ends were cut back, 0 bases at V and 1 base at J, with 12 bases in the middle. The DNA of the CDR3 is TGTGCCTGGAGTGTAGGTTGGCAGGGCCAAGAGACCCAGTACTTC. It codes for CAWSVGWQGQETQYF.

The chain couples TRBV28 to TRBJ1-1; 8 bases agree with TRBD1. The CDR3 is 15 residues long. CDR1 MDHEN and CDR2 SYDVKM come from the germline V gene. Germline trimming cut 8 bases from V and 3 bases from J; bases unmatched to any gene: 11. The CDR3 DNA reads TGTGCCAGCGGGGGTAGGGGACAGGCGTACACTGAAGCTTTCTTT. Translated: CASGGRGQAYTEAFF.

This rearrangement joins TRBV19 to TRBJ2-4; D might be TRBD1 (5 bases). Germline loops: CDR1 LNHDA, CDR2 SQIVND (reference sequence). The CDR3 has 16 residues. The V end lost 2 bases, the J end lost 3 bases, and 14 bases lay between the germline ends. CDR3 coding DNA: TGTGCCAGTAGTATACTAGGTAGGGGTGGCAAAAACATTCAGTACTTC. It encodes CASSILGRGGKNIQYF.

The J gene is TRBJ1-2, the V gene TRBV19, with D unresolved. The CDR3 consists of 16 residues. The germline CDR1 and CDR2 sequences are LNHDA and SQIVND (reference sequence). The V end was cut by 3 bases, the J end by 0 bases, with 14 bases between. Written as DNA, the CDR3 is TGTGCCAGTAGTATGGCAGGCCCCGGATCTAACTATGGCTACACCTTC. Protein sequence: CASSMAGPGSNYGYTF.

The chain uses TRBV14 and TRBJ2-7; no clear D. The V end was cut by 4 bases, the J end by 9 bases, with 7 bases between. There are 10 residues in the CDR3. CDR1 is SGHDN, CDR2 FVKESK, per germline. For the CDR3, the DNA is TGTGCCAGCAGCCCCCCCCTGCAGTACGTC. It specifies CASSPPLQYV.

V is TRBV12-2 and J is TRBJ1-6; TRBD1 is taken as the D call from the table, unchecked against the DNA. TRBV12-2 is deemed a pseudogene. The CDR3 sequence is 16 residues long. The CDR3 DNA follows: TGTGCAAGTCGCTTAGCAATTCAGGACAGTCATTCACCCCTCCACTTT. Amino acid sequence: CASRLAIQDSHSPLHF.

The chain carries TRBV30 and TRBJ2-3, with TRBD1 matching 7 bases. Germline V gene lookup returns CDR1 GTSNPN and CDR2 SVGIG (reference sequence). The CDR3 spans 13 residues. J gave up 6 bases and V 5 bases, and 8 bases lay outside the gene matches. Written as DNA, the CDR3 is TGTGCCTGGGGTTCTAAGGGGGCCGATACGCAGTATTTT. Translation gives CAWGSKGADTQYF.

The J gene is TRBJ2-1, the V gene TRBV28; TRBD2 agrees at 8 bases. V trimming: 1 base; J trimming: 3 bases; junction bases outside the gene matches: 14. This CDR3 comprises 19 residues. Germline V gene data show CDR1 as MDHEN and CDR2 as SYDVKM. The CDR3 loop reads CASSLYENGEAGVYNEQFF. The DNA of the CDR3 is TGTGCCAGCAGTTTATATGAAAACGGTGAAGCGGGGGTCTACAATGAGCAGTTCTTC.

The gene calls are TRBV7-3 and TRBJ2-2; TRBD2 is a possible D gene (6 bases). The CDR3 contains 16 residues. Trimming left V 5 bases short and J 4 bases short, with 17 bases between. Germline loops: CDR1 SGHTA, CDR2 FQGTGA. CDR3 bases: TGTGCCAGCAGCGCAGCCTCGGGAGTCGCCACCGGGGAGCTGTTTTTT. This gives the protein CASSAASGVATGELFF.